Each of the 20 T cell receptor beta chains below was sequenced from the same sample in a study of blood T cells in healthy people across ages. PCR was performed a second time for about 6 to 12 cycles using a sample-barcoded 5' primer and a J-beta primer mix. TCRdb recomputed calls from the 5' RACE reads with MiXCR, one row per CDR3 protein. The sample shows around 1.7 million distinct CDR3 sequences, under 30% of them seen only once. The sequenced sample was blood. The receptors originated from a woman aged 30 to 39 in good health.

This clonotype was counted only a few times. The chain is built from TRBV9 and TRBJ2-3; D is uncertain. V was cut by 0 bases and J by 5 bases, with 13 bases left in between. Germline V gives CDR1 SGDLS, CDR2 YYNGEE. This CDR3 region has 15 residues. CDR3 amino acids: CASSVGTGFEDTQYF. The CDR3 nucleotides read TGTGCCAGCAGCGTAGGAACCGGGTTCGAAGATACGCAGTATTTT.

V is TRBV3-1 and J is TRBJ1-6; maybe TRBD1 (5 bases). Germline CDR1 reads LGHDT; CDR2 reads YNNKEL (reference sequence). Trimming pared 0 bases from V and 8 bases from J, leaving 11 bases between. CDR3 size: 15 residues. The CDR3 sequence is CASSQDPGRDSPLHF. The CDR3, as DNA: TGTGCCAGCAGCCAAGATCCAGGGAGGGATTCACCCCTCCACTTT. Complete variable domain (other parts from reference TRBV3-1 and TRBJ1-6): DTAVSQTPKYLVTQMGNDKSIKCEQNLGHDTMYWYKQDSKKFLKIMFSYNNKELIINETVPNRFSPKSPDKAHLNLHINSLELGDSAVYFCASSQDPGRDSPLHFGNGTRLTVT.

This clonotype was counted only a few times. The V gene is TRBV9, the J gene TRBJ1-2, with a weak D call TRBD1 (5 bases). V lost 3 bases and J lost 4, with 16 bases in between. The germline V gene encodes CDR1 SGDLS and CDR2 YYNGEE. The CDR3 is made up of 15 amino acids. For the CDR3, the DNA is TGTGCCAGCAGCGGAGGAGGAAGGGGCGGCTATGGCTACACCTTC. This encodes CASSGGGRGGYGYTF. The complete variable domain, with remaining parts taken from reference TRBV9 and TRBJ1-2, reads DSGVTQTPKHLITATGQRVTLRCSPRSGDLSVYWYQQSLDQGLQFLIQYYNGEERAKGNILERFSAQQFPDLHSELNLSSLELGDSALYFCASSGGGRGGYGYTFGSGTRLTVV.

As for this clonotype: One end of the junction does not line up with germline, which may come from a read error. This chain links TRBV5-1 with TRBJ1-4, with D maybe TRBD1 (6 bases). The CDR3 contains 18 residues. Per the germline V gene, CDR1 is SGHRS and CDR2 is YFSETQ. The CDR3 region is CASSLGTLTRGENEKPFF. CDR3 nucleotide sequence: TGCGCCAGCAGCTTGGGCACCCTCACGAGGGGGGAAAATGAAAAACCGTTTTTT.

This clonotype was detected only a few times. This chain joins TRBV5-8 and TRBJ2-7, with 8 bases lining up with TRBD2. The CDR3 extends over 15 amino acids. Germline V gives CDR1 SGHTS, CDR2 YDEGEE. Trimming cost V 4 bases and J 6 bases; bases outside gene matches: 12. The CDR3 region is CASSQRTSRRGEQYF. The DNA for the CDR3 is TGTGCCAGCAGCCAAAGGACTAGCCGGCGGGGCGAGCAGTACTTC.

This clonotype was seen more than once but under ten times. The rearrangement uses TRBV7-6 and TRBJ1-6; D is ambiguous. The CDR3 sequence is 13 residues long. Trimming removed 0 bases at V and 15 bases at J, with 12 bases between. Germline CDR1 reads SGHVS; CDR2 reads FNYEAQ. This CDR3 reads CASSLASAGRLHF. CDR3 coding DNA: TGTGCCAGCAGCTTAGCATCCGCCGGGCGCCTCCACTTT.

V is TRBV6-1 and J is TRBJ2-7, with 7 positions matching TRBD1. Germline V gene lookup returns CDR1 MNHNS and CDR2 SASEGT. The trim removed 2 bases at V and 1 base at J, leaving 8 bases unmatched. This CDR3 region has 16 residues. The CDR3 region has the DNA TGTGCCAGCAGTGAAAGGGGAAAGGGGGCTTCCTACGAGCAGTACTTC. Translation: CASSERGKGASYEQYF.

The J gene is TRBJ2-5, the V gene TRBV24-1; tentatively, D is TRBD1 (6 bases). The assigned J gene may be wrong: the sequence end matches TRBJ2-7 better. This CDR3 contains 14 residues. Looked up from germline, CDR1 is KGHDR and CDR2 is SFDVKD. CDR3 DNA: TGTGCCACCAGTGATGGCGCTGGGGGCTGCGAGCAGTACTTC. Translated: CATSDGAGGCEQYF.

Remarks on this clonotype: This sequence may be a read error, since a much larger clone differs from it by one base. V usage is TRBV20-1 and J usage is TRBJ2-4; D unclear. Germline lookup yields CDR1 DFQATT and CDR2 SNEGSKA (reference sequence). V lost 0 bases and J lost 2, with 14 bases in between. The CDR3 totals 16 residues. CDR3 bases: TGCAGTGCTAGAGAGTGGGAAACCATCACCAAAAACATTCAGTACTTC. It is translated as CSAREWETITKNIQYF.

The sample holds a few counts of this clonotype. The chain is built from TRBV7-9 and TRBJ1-2; the D gene is possibly TRBD1 (6 bases). This CDR3 contains 14 residues. The V end was cut by 4 bases, the J end by 8 bases, with 17 bases between. Germline CDR1 reads SEHNR; CDR2 reads FQNEAQ (reference sequence). The CDR3 loop is CASSSSVGGKGYTF. CDR3 DNA sequence: TGTGCCAGCAGCTCATCGGTAGGGGGTAAAGGCTACACCTTC.

As regards this clonotype: At one end, the junction sequence differs from germline, possibly due to a read error. The chain links TRBV6-5 to TRBJ2-4, with 13 bases aligning to TRBD2. Germline V gives CDR1 MNHEY, CDR2 SVGAGI. The CDR3 extends over 16 amino acids. Here the CDR3 reads CTSRWTSGSTYNEQYF. CDR3 in DNA: TGTACCAGCAGGTGGACTAGCGGGAGCACCTACAATGAGCAGTACTTC.

Ten or more counts support this clonotype. The rearrangement uses TRBV7-9 and TRBJ2-4; 7 bases line up with TRBD2. The J call may be mistaken, given a closer DNA end match to TRBJ2-7. The CDR3 has 13 amino acids. Germline V gene data show CDR1 as SEHNR and CDR2 as FQNEAQ (reference sequence). The CDR3 DNA sequence: TGTGCCAGCAGCTTAGTGGCGGGAGACGAGCAGTACTTC. This codes for CASSLVAGDEQYF.

V usage is TRBV24-1 and J usage is TRBJ1-5, with D unclear. Per the germline V gene, CDR1 is KGHDR and CDR2 is SFDVKD. The CDR3 sequence is 14 residues long. Trimming pared 7 bases from V and 0 bases from J, leaving 9 bases between. DNA for the CDR3: TGTGCCACCAGGTTTAAGTGTAGCAATCAGCCCCAGCATTTT. This codes for CATRFKCSNQPQHF.

This clonotype occurred many times. The rearrangement uses TRBV6-5 and TRBJ2-7; D possibly uses TRBD1 or TRBD2 (5 bases each). Germline loops: CDR1 MNHEY, CDR2 SVGAGI. Trimming removed 6 bases from V and 2 bases from J, with 17 bases in between. The CDR3 has 15 amino acids. In DNA, the CDR3 is TGTGCCAGCAGACCCCCCGGGGCTGAGACCTACGAGCAGTACTTC. It yields the protein CASRPPGAETYEQYF.

V is TRBV7-2 and J is TRBJ1-2; D unclear. Germline V gene sequence: CDR1 SGHTA, CDR2 FQGNSA. The V gene lost 1 base and the J gene lost 8 bases, with 17 bases spanning the gap. The CDR3 has 15 residues. The CDR3: CASSLEGTKSGGYTF. The CDR3 DNA follows: TGTGCCAGCAGCTTAGAGGGCACGAAATCGGGGGGCTACACCTTC. The full variable domain, rest sourced from reference TRBV7-2 and TRBJ1-2, is GAGVSQSPSNKVTEKGKDVELRCDPISGHTALYWYRQSLGQGLEFLIYFQGNSAPDKSGLPSDRFSAERTGGSVSTLTIQRTQQEDSAVYLCASSLEGTKSGGYTFGSGTRLTVV.

This clonotype occurred a few times. J is TRBJ2-1 and V is TRBV9, with D possibly TRBD2 on 5 matching bases. This CDR3 region has 15 residues. Germline V gene lookup returns CDR1 SGDLS and CDR2 YYNGEE. V was shortened by 0 bases and J by 4 bases, with 11 bases between the two germline ends. CDR3 protein: CASSVAGIAYNEQFF. The CDR3 nucleotides read TGTGCCAGCAGCGTAGCTGGGATAGCGTACAATGAGCAGTTCTTC.

This clonotype was seen repeatedly, ten times or more. CDR3 in amino acids: CASSLTAGGTKNIQYF. CDR3 in DNA: TGCGCCAGCAGCTTGACAGCGGGGGGGACGAAAAACATTCAGTACTTC. The chain recombines TRBV5-1 with TRBJ2-4; TRBD2 matches 10 bases. Germline CDR1 reads SGHRS; CDR2 reads YFSETQ. The trim removed 1 base at V and 4 bases at J, leaving 5 bases unmatched. CDR3 length equals 16 residues.

In its sample, this clonotype was seen many times. V and J are TRBV12-3 or TRBV12-4 and TRBJ2-4; D is uncertain. CDR3 length equals 15 residues. The germline V and J ends were trimmed by 5 bases and 9 bases, with 20 bases remaining between them. The CDR3, as DNA: TGTGCCAGCAGTCCTGATCTCGTCCAAGCGAGCATTCAGTACTTC. This sequence encodes CASSPDLVQASIQYF.

This clonotype was counted between two and nine times. The chain is built from TRBV6-6 and TRBJ2-6, with TRBD2 matching 9 bases. CDR1 is MNHNY, CDR2 SVGAGI, per germline (reference sequence). The J segment lost 1 base and the V segment lost 3 bases, leaving 4 bases of the junction unmatched. The CDR3 has 17 amino acids. The CDR3 DNA is TGTGCCAGCAGTTATTTCGCGGGAGGGTCTGGGGCCAACGTCCTGACTTTC. It codes for CASSYFAGGSGANVLTF.

This clonotype appeared many times. The J gene is TRBJ2-7, the V gene TRBV4-3, with 9 bases identical to TRBD2. With 1 base clipped from V and 3 bases from J, the junction kept 1 base outside the gene matches. The CDR3 runs 14 residues. CDR1 LGHNA and CDR2 YSLEER come from the germline V gene. The CDR3 here is CASSQGTSVYEQYF. CDR3 nucleotide sequence: TGCGCCAGCAGCCAAGGGACTAGCGTCTACGAGCAGTACTTC.